This TCR beta chain was sequenced in a study of cytomegalovirus exposure and HLA in healthy donors. CDR3 length: 14 residues. Germline V gene data show CDR1 as PRHDT and CDR2 as FYEKMQ (reference sequence). Germline trimming cut 5 bases from V and 6 bases from J; bases unmatched to any gene: 6. This clone was detected only once. Its antigen is unidentified. Findings and caveats of the study: Several of the most significant clusters appeared, in a later analysis, to be linked to common viral pathogens.

With 60 Vbeta and 13 Jbeta primers, the PCR was carried out. Generated by immunoSEQ multiplex PCR, the TCRdb table keeps only in-frame clones and is missing some. The sample consists of about 170,000 clones, around 74% of them appearing once. The clonotype originates from a female donor in good health and CMV-seronegative. The sequenced sample was PBMCs. The V and J genes are TRBV13 and TRBJ1-1; 10 bases match TRBD1. The CDR3 nucleotides are TGTGCCAGCAGCCAAGACAGGGGGCTCGCTGAAGCTTTCTTT. Its protein product is CASSQDRGLAEAFF.